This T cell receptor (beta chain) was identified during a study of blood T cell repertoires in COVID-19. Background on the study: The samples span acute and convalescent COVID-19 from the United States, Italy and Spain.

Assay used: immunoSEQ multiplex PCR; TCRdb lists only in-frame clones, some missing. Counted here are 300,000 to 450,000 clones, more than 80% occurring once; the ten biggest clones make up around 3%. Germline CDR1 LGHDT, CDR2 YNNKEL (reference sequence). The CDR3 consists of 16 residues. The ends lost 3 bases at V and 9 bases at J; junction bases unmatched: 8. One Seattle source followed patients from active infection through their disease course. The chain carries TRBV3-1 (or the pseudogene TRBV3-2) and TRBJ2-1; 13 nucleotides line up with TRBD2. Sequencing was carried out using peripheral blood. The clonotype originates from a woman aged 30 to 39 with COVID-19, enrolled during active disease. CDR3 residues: CASSQVWTSGSSEQFF. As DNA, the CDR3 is TGTGCCAGCAGCCAGGTTTGGACTAGCGGGAGCAGTGAGCAGTTCTTC.